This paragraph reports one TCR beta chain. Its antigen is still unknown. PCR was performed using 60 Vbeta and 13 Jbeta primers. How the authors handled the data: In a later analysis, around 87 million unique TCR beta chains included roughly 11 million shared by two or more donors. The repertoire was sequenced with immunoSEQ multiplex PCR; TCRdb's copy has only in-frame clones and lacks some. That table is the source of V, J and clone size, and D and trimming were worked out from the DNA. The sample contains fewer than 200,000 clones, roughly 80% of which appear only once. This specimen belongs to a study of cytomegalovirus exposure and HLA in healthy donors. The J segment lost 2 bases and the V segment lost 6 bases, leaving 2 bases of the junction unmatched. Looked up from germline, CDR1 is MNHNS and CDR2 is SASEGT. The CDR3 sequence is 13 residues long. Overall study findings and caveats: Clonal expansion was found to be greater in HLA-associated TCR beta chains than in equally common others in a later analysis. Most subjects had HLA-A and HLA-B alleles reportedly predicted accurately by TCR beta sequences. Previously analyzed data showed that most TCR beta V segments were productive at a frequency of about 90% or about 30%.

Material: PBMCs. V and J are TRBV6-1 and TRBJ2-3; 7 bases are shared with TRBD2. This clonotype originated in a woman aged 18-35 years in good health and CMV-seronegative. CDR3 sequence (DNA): TGTGCCAGCAGGGGGACTACCACAGATACGCAGTATTTT. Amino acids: CASRGTTTDTQYF.